Below are 30 T cell receptor beta chains sequenced from a single sample in a study of beta chain features in type 1 diabetes. cDNA synthesis used the whole RNA isolate, giving expressed TCRB sequences. Only in-frame clones appear in the TCRdb table, and some are missing; sequencing was by immunoSEQ multiplex PCR. In the table there are roughly 120,000 clones, roughly 40% of which are singletons. The sample comprised stem cell memory CD4+ T cells from blood. These receptors were taken from a woman younger than 35 in good health.

The chain couples TRBV5-1 to TRBJ2-1; 9 bases match TRBD1. The V segment lost 4 bases and the J segment 13 bases; nucleotides outside the gene matches: 9. CDR3 length: 13 residues. CDR1 SGHRS and CDR2 YFSETQ come from the germline V gene. The CDR3 protein is CASSIGQGRKQFF. The CDR3 DNA sequence: TGCGCCAGCAGCATCGGACAGGGGCGAAAACAGTTCTTC.

The chain uses TRBV10-3 and TRBJ2-1; possible D gene TRBD2, 5 bases. This CDR3 has 17 residues. V gave up 0 bases and J gave up 0 bases, with 12 bases separating them. Germline CDR1 is ENHRY and CDR2 is SYGVKD. In nucleotides, the CDR3 is TGTGCCATCAGTGAGTCTGGGCTACGGGGCTCCTACAATGAGCAGTTCTTC. Translated, it gives CAISESGLRGSYNEQFF.

This clone was picked up a small number of times. The chain links TRBV7-2 to TRBJ2-3, with 12 bases fitting TRBD2. The CDR3 covers 17 residues. Germline V gives CDR1 SGHTA, CDR2 FQGNSA. V lost 5 bases, J lost 3 bases, and 9 bases stayed unmatched. The chain's CDR3 is CASSPRLAGVGTDTQYF. The CDR3, as DNA: TGTGCCAGCAGCCCAAGACTAGCGGGAGTGGGGACAGATACGCAGTATTTT.

V is TRBV15 and J is TRBJ2-1; TRBD1 might be the D (5 bases). This CDR3 comprises 12 residues. The ends were cut back, 4 bases at V and 7 bases at J, with 8 bases in the middle. Germline CDR1 is LNHNV and CDR2 is YYDKDF (reference sequence). The CDR3 sequence is CATSMGRNEQFF. The CDR3 bases are TGTGCCACCAGCATGGGGCGTAATGAGCAGTTCTTC.

In its sample, this clone was seen a few times. The chain employs TRBV28 and TRBJ2-1; 15 positions agree with TRBD2. The CDR3 has 17 amino acids. The V segment lost 2 bases and the J segment 4 bases; nucleotides outside the gene matches: 3. The germline CDR1 and CDR2 sequences are MDHEN and SYDVKM. CDR3: CASSLQGLAGGYNEQFF. The CDR3 nucleotides read TGTGCCAGCAGTTTACAAGGACTAGCGGGAGGGTACAATGAGCAGTTCTTC.

The chain uses TRBV18 and TRBJ2-5; D remains unclear. Germline CDR1 reads KGHSH; CDR2 reads LQKENI. Trimming pared 0 bases from V and 5 bases from J, leaving 10 bases between. CDR3 length: 14 residues. The DNA for the CDR3 is TGTGCCAGCTCACCACCGGCGGTGACCGAGACCCAGTACTTC. Translating gives CASSPPAVTETQYF.

V and J are TRBV2 and TRBJ2-4; perhaps TRBD1 as D (5 bases). The CDR3 loop spans 13 amino acids. Germline V gene data show CDR1 as SNHLY and CDR2 as FYNNEI. V was pared by 8 bases and J by 0 bases, with 8 bases between. Here the CDR3 reads CASDRIAKNIQYF. CDR3 nucleotides: TGTGCCAGCGACAGAATAGCCAAAAACATTCAGTACTTC.

This clone was seen a handful of times. CDR3 sequence (DNA): TGTGCCAGCAGGCAGGGGGTCTATGGCTACACCTTC. It encodes CASRQGVYGYTF. The chain couples TRBV2 to TRBJ1-2, with 7 bases matching TRBD1. The J segment lost 4 bases and the V segment lost 6 bases, leaving 2 bases of the junction unmatched. The CDR3 is 12 residues long. Germline CDR1 reads SNHLY; CDR2 reads FYNNEI.

This chain's CDR3 is CASSPRGQPQHF. CDR3 in DNA: TGTGCCAGCTCACCCAGGGGTCAGCCCCAGCATTTT. The chain carries TRBV18 and TRBJ1-5, with D perhaps matching TRBD1 (6 bases). Germline V lookup: CDR1 KGHSH, CDR2 LQKENI. The CDR3 is made up of 12 amino acids. V was trimmed by 3 bases and J by 6 bases, leaving 6 bases between them.

The CDR3 nucleotides read TGTGCCAGCTCACCACCGGTCCGGGACAGGGGACCGGCGATGTCCGGGGAGCTGTTTTTT. Amino acids: CASSPPVRDRGPAMSGELFF. The chain couples TRBV18 to TRBJ2-2; TRBD1 matches 10 bases. The CDR3 totals 20 residues. Unmatched junction bases numbered 16, after V lost 0 bases and J lost 6 bases. CDR1 is KGHSH, CDR2 LQKENI, per germline.

This chain links TRBV28 with TRBJ2-1, with 9 bases matching TRBD2. Trimming at V came to 6 bases and at J to 1 base, leaving 4 bases not matched to a gene. The CDR3 consists of 15 residues. CDR1 is MDHEN, CDR2 SYDVKM, per germline. The CDR3 DNA reads TGTGCCAGCAGCCTAGCGGGAAGGTCCTACAATGAGCAGTTCTTC. Protein: CASSLAGRSYNEQFF.

The gene calls are TRBV4-2 and TRBJ2-5, with D perhaps TRBD2 (6 bases). In germline, CDR1 is LGHNA, CDR2 YNFKEQ. CDR3 length equals 12 residues. V was shortened by 4 bases and J by 7 bases, with 10 bases between the two germline ends. CDR3 nucleotides: TGTGCCAGCAGCCCCCCCGGGGGGACCCAGTACTTC. Its protein is CASSPPGGTQYF.

This clone turned up a few times. This chain joins TRBV11-2 and TRBJ2-1, with 12 bases aligning to TRBD2. V lost 1 base and J lost 4; bases outside the gene matches: 5. CDR3 size: 17 residues. Germline assignment: CDR1 SGHAT and CDR2 FQNNGV. This CDR3 is CASSLGLAGEVYNEQFF. CDR3 coding DNA: TGTGCCAGCAGCTTAGGACTAGCGGGAGAAGTTTACAATGAGCAGTTCTTC. The full variable domain, with the rest looked up from reference TRBV11-2 and TRBJ2-1, is EAGVAQSPRYKIIEKRQSVAFWCNPISGHATLYWYQQILGQGPKLLIQFQNNGVVDDSQLPKDRFSAERLKGVDSTLKIQPAKLEDSAVYLCASSLGLAGEVYNEQFFGPGTRLTVL.

The CDR3 region has the DNA TGTGCCAGCTTAGACAGGGCAGGAAACACCATATATTTT. Residues: CASLDRAGNTIYF. The chain employs TRBV6-5 and TRBJ1-3; the match to TRBD1 covers 7 bases. Germline values: CDR1 MNHEY, CDR2 SVGAGI. This CDR3 is 13 amino acids long. J was trimmed by 4 bases and V by 8 bases; bases with no gene match: 5.

The chain combines TRBV6-6 with TRBJ2-7; the match to TRBD1 covers 7 bases. V dropped 5 bases and J dropped 0; count of bases not matched to a gene: 7. Germline-derived CDR1 and CDR2 are MNHNY and SVGAGI (reference sequence). CDR3 length: 15 residues. For the CDR3, the DNA is TGTGCCAGCAGTCCTGGACAGGCCCCCTCCTACGAGCAGTACTTC. It is translated as CASSPGQAPSYEQYF.

This clone was seen only a few times. The rearrangement links TRBV28 to TRBJ2-2, with 10 bases identical to TRBD1. The CDR3 has 15 residues. Germline CDR1 reads MDHEN; CDR2 reads SYDVKM. V was pared by 6 bases and J by 4 bases, with 5 bases of the junction left unmatched. The CDR3 DNA reads as TGTGCCAGCAGGACAGGGGGCGCGAGCACCGGGGAGCTGTTTTTT. Translation: CASRTGGASTGELFF.

The chain uses TRBV29-1 and TRBJ2-2; TRBD2 matches at 8 bases. From germline, CDR1 is SQVTM and CDR2 ANQGSEA. The CDR3 has 11 residues. Trimming at V came to 4 bases and at J to 14 bases, leaving 6 bases not matched to a gene. CDR3 loop: CSVGLAGALFF. CDR3 in DNA: TGCAGCGTTGGTCTAGCGGGTGCCCTGTTTTTT.

This clone was observed once. The V gene is TRBV4-2, the J gene TRBJ2-4, with D perhaps TRBD2 (6 bases). V lost 4 bases to trimming and J lost 2 bases, with 21 bases between them. The CDR3 loop spans 18 amino acids. Germline assignment: CDR1 LGHNA and CDR2 YNFKEQ. The CDR3 coding sequence is TGTGCCAGCAGCCCTCCGCGGGCTGGGGCGGGAACCAAAAACATTCAGTACTTC. Amino acids: CASSPPRAGAGTKNIQYF.

A single count supports this clone. The junction departs from germline at one end; a sequencing error may be responsible. CDR3 amino acids: CASSFLRDQEPQYF. DNA for the CDR3: TGTGCCAGCAGCTTTCTGCGGGACCAAGAGCCCCAGTACTTC. The chain couples TRBV7-9 to TRBJ2-5; possibly TRBD2 for D (6 bases). Per germline, CDR1 SEHNR and CDR2 FQNEAQ (reference sequence). This CDR3 is built from 14 residues.

The CDR3 is CASSLTGGGETQYF. The CDR3 DNA sequence: TGCGCCAGCAGCTTGACTGGGGGAGGCGAGACCCAGTACTTC. This sequence joins TRBV5-1 and TRBJ2-5; D perhaps matches TRBD2 (6 bases). This CDR3 comprises 14 residues. V lost 1 base, J lost 5 bases, and 12 bases lay in between. Per germline, CDR1 SGHRS and CDR2 YFSETQ.

The rearrangement joins TRBV18 to TRBJ2-1, with 8 bases identical to TRBD1. The length of the CDR3 is 15 residues. Unmatched junction bases numbered 4, after V lost 4 bases and J lost 2 bases. Germline values: CDR1 KGHSH, CDR2 LQKENI. The CDR3 region has the DNA TGTGCCAGCTCACTCCGGGACAGGCCCTACAATGAGCAGTTCTTC. The encoded protein is CASSLRDRPYNEQFF.

The CDR3 region has the DNA TGTGCCAGCAGCACGAATATAGCGGGATCCTACGAGCAGTACTTC. Translated, it gives CASSTNIAGSYEQYF. The V call is TRBV13, the J call TRBJ2-7, with 8 nucleotides matching TRBD2. Germline V gene lookup returns CDR1 PRHDT and CDR2 FYEKMQ (reference sequence). Trimming cost V 5 bases and J 1 base; bases outside gene matches: 7. This CDR3 has 15 amino acids.

The chain joins TRBV7-2 to TRBJ2-3; 11 bases match TRBD2. V trimming: 5 bases; J trimming: 8 bases; junction bases outside the gene matches: 15. The CDR3 has 17 residues. In germline, CDR1 is SGHTA, CDR2 FQGNSA. CDR3 DNA: TGTGCCAGCAGCATGGGACTAGCGGTTGGCCGGGGTAGTACGCAGTATTTT. As protein: CASSMGLAVGRGSTQYF.

This clone turned up a few times. The rearrangement links TRBV19 to TRBJ2-7; 8 bases are a match to TRBD1. V shed 7 bases, J shed 0 bases, and the junction held 5 bases outside the gene matches. The CDR3 extends over 14 amino acids. Looked up from germline, CDR1 is LNHDA and CDR2 is SQIVND (reference sequence). This chain's CDR3 is CASKDRASSYEQYF. CDR3 coding DNA: TGTGCCAGTAAGGACAGGGCCAGCTCCTACGAGCAGTACTTC. Full variable domain (outside the CDR3, taken from reference TRBV19 and TRBJ2-7): DGGITQSPKYLFRKEGQNVTLSCEQNLNHDAMYWYRQDPGQGLRLIYYSQIVNDFQKGDIAEGYSVSREKKESFPLTVTSAQKNPTAFYLCASKDRASSYEQYFGPGTRLTVT.

The rearrangement links TRBV5-1 to TRBJ2-5; the match to TRBD1 covers 7 bases. The J call is uncertain, as TRBJ2-7 better fits the DNA end. CDR1 SGHRS and CDR2 YFSETQ come from the germline V gene. This CDR3 is built from 16 residues. The CDR3 DNA sequence: TGCGCCAGCAGCTTGGTACGGGACAGCTTTTACTACGAGCAGTACTTC. Protein: CASSLVRDSFYYEQYF.

This chain uses TRBV11-2 with TRBJ2-5, with no clear D. CDR3 length: 14 residues. Per germline, CDR1 SGHAT and CDR2 FQNNGV. The V gene lost 4 bases and the J gene lost 2 bases, with 11 bases spanning the gap. CDR3 nucleotide sequence: TGTGCCAGCAGCTACGGAACGGGTCAAGAGACCCAGTACTTC. Amino acids: CASSYGTGQETQYF.

The rearrangement uses TRBV5-6 and TRBJ2-5, with 13 positions matching TRBD2. V dropped 8 bases and J dropped 4; count of bases not matched to a gene: 11. Germline CDR1 is SGHDT and CDR2 is YYEEEE. The CDR3 consists of 16 residues. The CDR3 DNA reads as TGTGCCAGATCCGGACTAGCGGGAGATTATTTAGAGACCCAGTACTTC. It encodes CARSGLAGDYLETQYF. The full variable domain, its missing parts supplied by reference TRBV5-6 and TRBJ2-5, is DAGVTQSPTHLIKTRGQQVTLRCSPKSGHDTVSWYQQALGQGPQFIFQYYEEEERQRGNFPDRFSGHQFPNYSSELNVNALLLGDSALYLCARSGLAGDYLETQYFGPGTRLLVL.

This clone has just a few counts. The rearrangement links TRBV28 to TRBJ1-4, with no clear D. The germline CDR1 and CDR2 sequences are MDHEN and SYDVKM. Trimming cost V 3 bases and J 10 bases, with 6 bases left between them. The CDR3 has 11 residues. Here the CDR3 DNA reads TGTGCCAGCAGTTTTAGAGGAAAACTGTTTTTT. Translating it yields CASSFRGKLFF.

The CDR3, as DNA: TGTGCCAGCAGTGAACCGGGACAGGGTCTTGGCTACACCTTC. It encodes CASSEPGQGLGYTF. The chain couples TRBV6-4 to TRBJ1-2, with 9 bases aligning to TRBD1. This CDR3 contains 14 residues. In germline, CDR1 is MRHNA, CDR2 SNTAGT. Trimming at V came to 3 bases and at J to 7 bases, leaving 6 bases not matched to a gene.

This clone was counted only a few times. V usage is TRBV5-4 and J usage is TRBJ2-5, with 10 bases that match TRBD2. The germline V gene encodes CDR1 SGHNT and CDR2 YYREEE (reference sequence). The V segment lost 0 bases and the J segment 5 bases; nucleotides outside the gene matches: 10. CDR3 length: 17 residues. In DNA form, the CDR3 reads TGTGCCAGCAGCTTGGTTGGCAGCGGGAGGGGTCTTGAGACCCAGTACTTC. Encoded protein: CASSLVGSGRGLETQYF.